Listed below are T cell receptor beta chains from one sample, sequenced in a study of cytomegalovirus exposure and HLA in healthy donors. Profiled with immunoSEQ multiplex PCR; TCRdb holds only in-frame clones, not every one. The table lists 200,000 to 250,000 clones, about 90% of them singletons. Sequenced sample: PBMCs. The receptors come from a man between 18 and 29 years old in good health and CMV-seropositive. Each CDR3 is given with its conserved first and last residue. A D gene is named only where the DNA matches it firmly.

TRBV15	TRBD2	CATKLAGGPDTQYF
TRBV7-2	.	CASSRDSLSSYEQYF
TRBV29-1	.	CSVKQGSSGNTIYF
TRBV6-1	TRBD1	CASRMGQSYEQYF
TRBV5-1	.	CASSLEFSQGNYGYTF
TRBV11-2	.	CASSLTPDANYGYTF
TRBV27	.	CASSWGPYNEQFF
TRBV6-1	.	CASSELAGSYNEQFF
TRBV18	TRBD2	CASSRRVAGESGQNEQFF
TRBV6-5	.	CASSYSWPRLGEQYF
TRBV29-1	.	CSAGPGAEQYF
TRBV4-1	.	CASSHQDRGGETQYF
TRBV27	.	CASSLSRSVPQHF